This T cell receptor (beta chain) was profiled in a study of lymphopenia after photon versus proton radiotherapy. The data were produced by immunoSEQ multiplex PCR, yet TCRdb's version contains in-frame clones alone and is incomplete. The repertoire holds tens of thousands of clones, with over 70% as singletons. Of note for this clone: Its antigen is still unknown.

Overall study results and limits: After the lymphocyte nadir, photon-treated repertoires showed oligoclonal expansion, especially of CD8+ Temra cells. Better survival with proton therapy was suggested as possible, not demonstrated.

The CDR3 runs to 14 residues. CDR1 and CDR2 (germline): MNHEY, SVGAGI. The ends lost 6 bases at V and 4 bases at J; junction bases unmatched: 6. The input for sequencing was peripheral blood, taken from a patient treated with photon-based radiotherapy. This rearrangement joins TRBV6-5 to TRBJ1-2, with 9 bases identical to TRBD1. The receptor comes from a man aged 50 or older with gastric cancer. The CDR3 nucleotides are TGTGCCAGCAGACGGGACAGGGCCTCCTATGGCTACACCTTC. As protein: CASRRDRASYGYTF.